The 10 T cell receptor beta chains below come from one sample, sequenced in a study of T-cell reconstitution after alpha-beta-depleted transplantation in children. Preparation of the TCRbeta library was carried out with unique molecular identifiers. TCRdb called the PCR reads again in MiXCR, with one record for every CDR3 protein. This table holds 250,000 to 300,000 distinct CDR3 sequences, 11% found once. The sample here was peripheral blood, taken 180 days after TCRalphabeta/CD19-depleted stem cell transplant. These receptors were taken from a male patient between 2 and 9 years old who had a stem cell transplant for chronic granulomatous disease, so the T cells may come from the graft donor.

This clonotype showed up many times. The CDR3 is CASSRGQLNYGYTF. The CDR3 DNA is TGTGCCAGCAGCCGTGGACAACTCAACTATGGCTACACCTTC. V usage is TRBV7-9 and J usage is TRBJ1-2, with D possibly TRBD1 on 5 matching bases. The CDR3 runs 14 residues. V lost 5 bases and J lost 2, with 12 bases in between. From germline, CDR1 is SEHNR and CDR2 FQNEAQ (reference sequence).

This clonotype appeared many times. The chain has TRBV28 and TRBJ1-5, with D hard to call. The ends were cut back, 4 bases at V and 0 bases at J, with 1 base in the middle. Germline V lookup: CDR1 MDHEN, CDR2 SYDVKM. The CDR3 sequence is 12 residues long. This chain's CDR3 is CASSYSNQPQHF. The CDR3 bases are TGTGCCAGCAGTTATAGCAATCAGCCCCAGCATTTT.

This clonotype showed up many times. This rearrangement joins TRBV5-6 to TRBJ2-7; 10 positions match TRBD1. After removal of 4 bases from V and 5 bases from J, the junction contained 9 bases not matched to a gene. This CDR3 is 15 amino acids long. The germline V gene has CDR1 SGHDT and CDR2 YYEEEE. CDR3 sequence reads: CASSHTGTGAHEQYF. CDR3 sequence (DNA): TGTGCCAGCAGCCACACCGGGACAGGGGCTCACGAGCAGTACTTC.

This clonotype was counted a few times. This chain connects TRBV5-1 to TRBJ2-3, with no clear D. The CDR3 runs 15 residues. V was cut by 4 bases and J by 3 bases, with 15 bases left in between. The V gene's germline CDR1 is SGHRS and CDR2 YFSETQ. CDR3 sequence: CASSPSELKTDTQYF. CDR3 in DNA: TGCGCCAGCAGCCCGTCGGAACTGAAAACAGATACGCAGTATTTT.

On this clonotype itself: This clone may be a read error of a much larger clone one base away. The rearrangement links TRBV20-1 to TRBJ2-1, with D tentatively TRBD1 (6 bases). CDR3 length equals 13 residues. Germline values: CDR1 DFQATT, CDR2 SNEGSKA (reference sequence). CDR3 DNA sequence: TGCAGTGCTAGACGGACAGTCTCCAATGAGCCGTTCTTC. Protein: CSARRTVSNEPFF.

This clonotype was recorded many times. CDR3 region: CASSQWVFEGTQYF. Here the CDR3 DNA reads TGCGCCAGCAGCCAGTGGGTATTTGAGGGGACCCAGTACTTC. The rearrangement joins TRBV4-3 to TRBJ2-5; TRBD2 might be the D (5 bases). The ends were cut back, 3 bases at V and 7 bases at J, with 15 bases in the middle. Germline CDR1 LGHNA, CDR2 YSLEER. The CDR3 is 14 residues long.

This clonotype was recorded many times. The chain recombines TRBV5-1 with TRBJ1-1; 8 nucleotides line up with TRBD1. V gave up 4 bases and J gave up 2 bases; unmatched junction bases: 7. The V gene's germline CDR1 is SGHRS and CDR2 YFSETQ. The CDR3 contains 15 residues. CDR3 sequence (DNA): TGCGCCAGCAGCCCAAGGGACAGGAAAAACACTGAAGCTTTCTTT. This gives the protein CASSPRDRKNTEAFF.

This clonotype occurred many times. The rearrangement uses TRBV30 and TRBJ2-5, with D unresolved. This CDR3 contains 15 residues. The germline V and J ends were trimmed by 2 bases and 4 bases, with 17 bases remaining between them. Germline CDR1 GTSNPN, CDR2 SVGIG (reference sequence). The CDR3 DNA follows: TGTGCCTGGAGTACACGACAAACCCCCTCAGAGACCCAGTACTTC. This translates into CAWSTRQTPSETQYF.

Only a few counts were recorded for this clonotype. This chain connects TRBV5-6 to TRBJ2-7, with 9 bases identical to TRBD2. The V and J ends lost 3 bases and 2 bases, in that order; junction bases with no gene match: 6. This CDR3 region has 15 residues. Germline lookup yields CDR1 SGHDT and CDR2 YYEEEE. The CDR3 DNA reads as TGTGCCAGCAGCTCCGGGACTAGCATCCCCTACGAGCAGTACTTC. Protein sequence: CASSSGTSIPYEQYF.

This clonotype was detected many times. The rearrangement links TRBV20-1 to TRBJ2-1; the match to TRBD1 covers 7 bases. This CDR3 has 14 amino acids. Germline-derived CDR1 and CDR2 are DFQATT and SNEGSKA (reference sequence). V lost 5 bases to trimming and J lost 8 bases; unmatched junction nucleotides: 12. CDR3 DNA sequence: TGCAGTGCTGGAGTCCCGACAGGGTACGATGAGCAGTTCTTC. Amino acid sequence: CSAGVPTGYDEQFF.